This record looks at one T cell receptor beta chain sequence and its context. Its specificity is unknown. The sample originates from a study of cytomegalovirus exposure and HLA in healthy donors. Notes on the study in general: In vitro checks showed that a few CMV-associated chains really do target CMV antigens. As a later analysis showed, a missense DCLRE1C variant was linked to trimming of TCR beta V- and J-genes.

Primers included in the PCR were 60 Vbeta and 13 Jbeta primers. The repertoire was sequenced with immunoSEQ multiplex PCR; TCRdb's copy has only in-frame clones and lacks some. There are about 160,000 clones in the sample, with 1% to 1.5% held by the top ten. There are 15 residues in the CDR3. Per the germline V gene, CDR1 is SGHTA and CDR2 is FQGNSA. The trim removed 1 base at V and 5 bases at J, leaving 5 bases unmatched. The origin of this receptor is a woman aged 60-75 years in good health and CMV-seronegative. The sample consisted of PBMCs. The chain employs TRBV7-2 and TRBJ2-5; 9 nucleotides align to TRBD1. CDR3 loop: CASSLDRGRDETQYF. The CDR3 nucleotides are TGTGCCAGCAGCTTAGACAGGGGGCGCGACGAGACCCAGTACTTC.